The entry below gives a single TCR beta chain sequence along with its context. Seattle patients were enrolled while actively infected and followed longitudinally. Authors' data handling: Amplified reference gene primers provided the basis for estimating nucleated cell counts. The assay was immunoSEQ multiplex PCR, and TCRdb's table has in-frame clones only and misses some. V, J and clone size derive from that table, while D and trimming were established from the DNA sequence. Counted here are approximately 58,000 clones, about 81% occurring once; the ten biggest clones make up under 40%. The sample is drawn from a study of blood T cell repertoires in COVID-19. Study as a whole: Donors in the United States, Italy and Spain gave samples during acute or convalescent COVID-19. PBMCs, B-cell-depleted T cells, or T cells provided the cDNA or gDNA that made up the material.

This CDR3 spans 15 amino acids. CDR1 and CDR2 (germline): SGHTA, FQGTGA. Trimming removed 2 bases from V and 5 bases from J; junction bases left unmatched: 7. This sequence was found in a man aged 55 to 69 with COVID-19, enrolled during active disease. V gene TRBV7-3 combines with J gene TRBJ1-1, with 8 bases lining up with TRBD1. The sample taken for sequencing was peripheral blood. CDR3 coding DNA: TGTGCCAGCAGCTTAGGGACAGGTGGGGGGACTGAAGCTTTCTTT. It translates to CASSLGTGGGTEAFF.